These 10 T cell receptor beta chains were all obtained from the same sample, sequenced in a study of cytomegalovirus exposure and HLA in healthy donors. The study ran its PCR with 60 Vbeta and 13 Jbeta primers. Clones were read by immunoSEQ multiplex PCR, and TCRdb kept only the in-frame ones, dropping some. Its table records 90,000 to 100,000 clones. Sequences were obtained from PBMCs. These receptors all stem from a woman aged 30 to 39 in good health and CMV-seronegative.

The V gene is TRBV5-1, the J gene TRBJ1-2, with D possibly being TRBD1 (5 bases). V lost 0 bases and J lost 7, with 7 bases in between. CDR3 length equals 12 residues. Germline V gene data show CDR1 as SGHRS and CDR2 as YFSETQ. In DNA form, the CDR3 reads TGCGCCAGCAGCTTGGGTGGGGCTGGCTACACCTTC. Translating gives CASSLGGAGYTF. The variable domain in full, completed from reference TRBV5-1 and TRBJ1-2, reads KAGVTQTPRYLIKTRGQQVTLSCSPISGHRSVSWYQQTPGQGLQFLFEYFSETQRNKGNFPGRFSGRQFSNSRSEMNVSTLELGDSALYLCASSLGGAGYTFGSGTRLTVV.

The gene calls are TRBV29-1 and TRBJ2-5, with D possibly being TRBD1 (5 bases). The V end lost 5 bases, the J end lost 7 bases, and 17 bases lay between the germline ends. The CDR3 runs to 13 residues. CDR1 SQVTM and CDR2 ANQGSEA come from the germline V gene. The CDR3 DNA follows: TGCAGCGTTAAAAGACGGACAACTCTGACCCAGTACTTC. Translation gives CSVKRRTTLTQYF.

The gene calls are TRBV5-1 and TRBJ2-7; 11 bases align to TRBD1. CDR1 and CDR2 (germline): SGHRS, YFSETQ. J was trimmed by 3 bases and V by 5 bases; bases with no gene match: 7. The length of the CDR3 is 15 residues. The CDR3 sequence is CASRFRDRGFYEQYF. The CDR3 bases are TGCGCCAGCAGGTTCCGGGACAGGGGGTTCTACGAGCAGTACTTC.

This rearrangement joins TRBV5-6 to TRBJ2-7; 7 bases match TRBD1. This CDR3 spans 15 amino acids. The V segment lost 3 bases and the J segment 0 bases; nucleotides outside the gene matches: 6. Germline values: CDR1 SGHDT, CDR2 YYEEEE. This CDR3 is CASSWGTASSYEQYF. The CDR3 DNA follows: TGTGCCAGCAGCTGGGGGACAGCGAGCTCCTACGAGCAGTACTTC.

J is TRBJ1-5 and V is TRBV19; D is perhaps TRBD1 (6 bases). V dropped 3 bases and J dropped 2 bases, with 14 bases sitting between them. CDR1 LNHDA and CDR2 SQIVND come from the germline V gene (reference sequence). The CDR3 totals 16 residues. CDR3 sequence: CASSMMGAYGNQPQHF. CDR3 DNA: TGTGCCAGTAGTATGATGGGGGCGTACGGCAATCAGCCCCAGCATTTT.

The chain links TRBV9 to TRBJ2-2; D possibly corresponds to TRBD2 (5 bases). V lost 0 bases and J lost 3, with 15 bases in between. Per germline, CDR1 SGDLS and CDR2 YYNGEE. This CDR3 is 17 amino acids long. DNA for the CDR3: TGTGCCAGCAGCGTAGACGAGGGCCTTGAGGACACCGGGGAGCTGTTTTTT. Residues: CASSVDEGLEDTGELFF. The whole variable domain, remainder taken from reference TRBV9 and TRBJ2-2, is DSGVTQTPKHLITATGQRVTLRCSPRSGDLSVYWYQQSLDQGLQFLIQYYNGEERAKGNILERFSAQQFPDLHSELNLSSLELGDSALYFCASSVDEGLEDTGELFFGEGSRLTVL.

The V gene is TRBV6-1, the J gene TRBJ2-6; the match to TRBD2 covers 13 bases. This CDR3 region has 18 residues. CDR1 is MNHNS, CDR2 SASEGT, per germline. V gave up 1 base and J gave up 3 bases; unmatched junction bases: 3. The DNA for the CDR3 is TGTGCCAGCAGTGAAGGGACTAGCGGGAGTTATGGGGCCAACGTCCTGACTTTC. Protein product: CASSEGTSGSYGANVLTF.

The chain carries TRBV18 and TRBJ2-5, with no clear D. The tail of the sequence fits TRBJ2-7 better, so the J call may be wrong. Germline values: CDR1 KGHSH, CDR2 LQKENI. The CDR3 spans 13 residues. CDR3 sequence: CASSPPETYEQYF. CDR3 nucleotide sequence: TGTGCCAGCTCACCACCCGAGACTTACGAGCAGTACTTC.

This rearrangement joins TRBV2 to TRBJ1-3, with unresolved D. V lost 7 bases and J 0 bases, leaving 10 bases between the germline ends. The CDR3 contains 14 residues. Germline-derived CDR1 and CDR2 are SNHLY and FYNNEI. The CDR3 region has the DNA TGTGCCAGCATGTTCGCGATCTCTGGAAACACCATATATTTT. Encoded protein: CASMFAISGNTIYF.

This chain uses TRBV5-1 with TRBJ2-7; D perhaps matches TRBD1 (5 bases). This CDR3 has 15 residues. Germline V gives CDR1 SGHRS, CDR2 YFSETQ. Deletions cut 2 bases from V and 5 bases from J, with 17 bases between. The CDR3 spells CASSFETALRDEQYF. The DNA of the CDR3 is TGCGCCAGCAGCTTTGAGACAGCGCTTAGGGACGAGCAGTACTTC.